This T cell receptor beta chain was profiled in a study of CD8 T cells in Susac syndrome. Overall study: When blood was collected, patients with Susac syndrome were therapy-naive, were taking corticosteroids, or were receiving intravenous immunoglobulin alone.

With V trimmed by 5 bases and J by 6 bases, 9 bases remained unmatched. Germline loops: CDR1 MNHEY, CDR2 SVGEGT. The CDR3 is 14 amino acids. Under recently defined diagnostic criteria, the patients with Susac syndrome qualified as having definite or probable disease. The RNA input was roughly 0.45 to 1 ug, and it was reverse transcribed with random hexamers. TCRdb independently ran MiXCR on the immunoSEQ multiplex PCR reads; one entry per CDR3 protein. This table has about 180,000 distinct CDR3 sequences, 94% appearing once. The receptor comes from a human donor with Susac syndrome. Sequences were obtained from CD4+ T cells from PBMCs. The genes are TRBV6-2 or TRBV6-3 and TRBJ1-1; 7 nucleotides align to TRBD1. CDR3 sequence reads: CASSRNRGSAEAFF. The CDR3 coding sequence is TGTGCCAGCAGTCGGAACAGGGGTTCTGCTGAAGCTTTCTTT.